This entry describes one T cell receptor beta chain. What antigen it recognizes has not been identified. Base qualities are not provided; no much larger clone lies one nucleotide away. PBMCs were isolated by Ficoll-Paque density gradient centrifugation. The entry originates in a study of T-cell memory formation after mild COVID-19 (dated by TCRdb to the early 2020s). With respect to the entire study: TCR sequence clusters from the two donors were found to be largely donor specific. T-cell clones expanding and contracting after mild COVID-19 in two donors were tracked by longitudinal TCRalpha and TCRbeta repertoire sequencing. Two young, previously healthy adult volunteers, one female and one male, were included in the cohort. What the authors observed across the whole study: Balanced CD4/CD8 phenotypes were observed for clones contracting from day 15 to 85, whereas a bias towards CD4+ was observed for a second wave of clones expanding from day 15 to 37. The study included only a couple of mild cases, and larger cohorts that include severe cases with pre-infection samples were judged to be necessary. The second-wave clones that peaked on day 37 were not confirmed to be SARS-CoV-2 specific. Contracting CD4+ clones turned up mainly in the CM and EM memory subsets, whereas EMRA was where CD8+ clones were enriched. The detection of some responding clones in pre-infection memory suggests that pre-existing cross-reactive memory T cells joined the SARS-CoV-2 response.

TCRdb lists the instrument as Illumina NovaSeq 6000. Using 5'RACE with constant-segment primers, TCRalpha and TCRbeta cDNA libraries were constructed, with sample barcodes and unique molecular identifiers added in the process. Trizol reagent was used to extract RNA from every sample. Library amplification was performed in two PCR steps, and a second sample barcode and Illumina TruSeq adapters were introduced in the second step. Libraries were sequenced on an Illumina NovaSeq with 2 x 150 bp paired-end reads. In the original analysis: With migec v1.2.7, reads were demultiplexed and then collapsed into UMI-guided consensus sequences. With mixcr v2.1.11, UMI consensuses were aligned to TRA and TRB V and J templates and assembled into clonotypes. A clonotype was counted as expanded or contracted only if both edgeR and NoisET called the change significant, with noise models trained on biological replicates. For edgeR calls, a false discovery rate-adjusted p below 0.01 and a log2 fold-change threshold of 1 were applied. As an exploratory analysis of dynamics, max-normalized trajectories of the 1000 most abundant clonotypes were examined with PCA combined with hierarchical clustering. Separately sequenced CD4+ and CD8+ repertoires were used to assign a CD4 or CD8 phenotype to each responding clone. The public reads were reprocessed in TCRdb via fastp at Q25 and MiXCR, keeping in-frame beta chains. Rows with one shared CDR3 protein collapse into an entry with the most common genes and DNA. TCRdb's processing, not the authors', yielded these V and J calls. The sample contains approximately 50,000 distinct CDR3 sequences, 9.3% of them found a single time. 12% of the sample is taken by the ten largest.

Sequenced sample: PBMCs or a T cell subset sorted from them (not recorded which). This clonotype was obtained from an adult woman who had mild COVID-19 (a few samples of this study predate the infection). The sample titles of this study are shuffled in the database, so cell type and time point are left out; the donor was told from shared clones.

The CDR3 protein is CSARDGAGVSYEQYF. The nucleotide sequence is TGCAGTGCTAGAGATGGGGCGGGAGTGTCCTACGAGCAGTACTTC. The chain was built from TRBV20-1 and TRBJ2-7, and TRBD2 aligns with 7 junction nucleotides. At the junction V is shortened by 0 bases and J by 1 base; bases outside the gene matches: 6. Taken from cysteine to phenylalanine, the CDR3 has 15 residues. The retained sequence is limited to the CDR3, 45 bases, with the frame set at the first base. Sequences DFQATT (CDR1) and SNEGSKA (CDR2) are obtained from the germline V gene (reference sequence).